These 25 T cell receptor beta chains originate from one sample sequenced in a study of control samples from healthy donors and cancer patients. Produced via immunoSEQ multiplex PCR; TCRdb's table is partial and in-frame only. This sample has approximately 190,000 clones, with 91% found just once. Sequencing was done on a sample of blood. Receptor source: a man aged 25-40 years in good health.

This clone has only one observation. This chain uses TRBV23-1 with TRBJ1-5, with TRBD1 identical over 8 bases. TRBV23-1 carries the ORF label, with uncertain function. The CDR3 contains 14 residues. With V trimmed by 8 bases and J by 4 bases, 7 bases remained unmatched. CDR3 in DNA: TGCGCCAGCGGGAGGACAGGGAAGAATCAGCCCCAGCATTTT. It is translated as CASGRTGKNQPQHF.

V usage is TRBV29-1 and J usage is TRBJ1-1, with no clear D. The germline V gene encodes CDR1 SQVTM and CDR2 ANQGSEA. The V and J ends lost 6 bases and 4 bases respectively, with 6 bases between them. The CDR3 contains 10 residues. CDR3: CSVDGTEAFF. The CDR3 DNA sequence: TGCAGCGTGGACGGCACTGAAGCTTTCTTT.

The chain links TRBV4-1 to TRBJ2-3; D unresolved. V was trimmed by 2 bases and J by 5 bases, leaving 14 bases between them. Germline loops: CDR1 MGHRA, CDR2 YSYEKL. There are 15 residues in the CDR3. The CDR3 loop reads CASSQLIAGLDTQYF. The CDR3 nucleotides read TGCGCCAGCAGCCAATTAATAGCAGGTTTAGATACGCAGTATTTT.

The chain has TRBV7-9 and TRBJ2-5; D unclear. The CDR3 has 12 residues. Germline CDR1 is SEHNR and CDR2 is FQNEAQ (reference sequence). V shed 2 bases and J shed 5 bases, with 6 bases lying between them. The CDR3 loop reads CASSLPSETQYF. The CDR3, as DNA: TGTGCCAGCAGCTTACCCTCGGAGACCCAGTACTTC.

This clone showed up just once. This chain links TRBV13 with TRBJ1-3, with D possibly matching TRBD1 (5 bases). With 2 bases removed from V and 4 bases from J, the gap between germline ends came to 9 bases. Germline V gene sequence: CDR1 PRHDT, CDR2 FYEKMQ (reference sequence). CDR3 size: 14 residues. Here the CDR3 reads CASSLRGTGNTIYF. CDR3 nucleotides: TGTGCCAGCAGCTTACGGGGGACCGGAAACACCATATATTTT.

The chain recombines TRBV3-1 (or the pseudogene TRBV3-2) with TRBJ2-4; 8 bases are a match to TRBD1. Per germline, CDR1 LGHDT and CDR2 YNNKEL (reference sequence). The length of the CDR3 is 16 residues. Germline trimming cut 1 base from V and 6 bases from J; bases unmatched to any gene: 8. The CDR3 region has the DNA TGTGCCAGCAGCCAAGGGTTACAGGGGGTCGGAAACATTCAGTACTTC. Amino acids: CASSQGLQGVGNIQYF.

The chain uses TRBV7-3 and TRBJ2-4; the D gene is possibly TRBD1 (5 bases). The ends were cut back, 5 bases at V and 0 bases at J, with 11 bases in the middle. CDR1 and CDR2 (germline): SGHTA, FQGTGA. This CDR3 is built from 15 residues. The CDR3 DNA reads TGTGCCAGCAGCCCATTTCAGGGAGCCAAAAACATTCAGTACTTC. Translating it yields CASSPFQGAKNIQYF.

This sequence joins TRBV21-1 and TRBJ2-2; TRBD2 is the table's D call, not checked against the DNA. TRBV21-1 corresponds to a pseudogene. This CDR3 spans 17 amino acids. The CDR3 DNA follows: TGTGCCAGCAGCCCCGAGGGAGCGGGGGGACCCACCGGGGAGCTGTTTTTT. This codes for CASSPEGAGGPTGELFF.

This rearrangement joins TRBV5-1 to TRBJ1-6; TRBD1 agrees at 8 bases. V lost 3 bases and J lost 8; bases outside the gene matches: 10. This CDR3 contains 16 residues. CDR1 is SGHRS and CDR2 is YFSETQ in the germline V gene. The DNA of the CDR3 is TGCGCCAGCAGCTCGGCGACAGGGGTGGGGGATTCACCCCTCCACTTT. Translation: CASSSATGVGDSPLHF.

This clone was seen more than once but under ten times. The chain is built from TRBV4-1 and TRBJ2-3; the D gene is possibly TRBD2 (5 bases). The CDR3 length is 14 residues. CDR1 MGHRA and CDR2 YSYEKL come from the germline V gene. Deletions cut 6 bases from V and 5 bases from J, with 15 bases between. CDR3 nucleotides: TGCGCCAGCAGTCGAATCGGGATAAAAGATACGCAGTATTTT. Its protein product is CASSRIGIKDTQYF.

CDR3 DNA sequence: TGTGCCAGCAGTTACGGGCAGGGTAAGCACGAGCAGTACTTC. This gives the protein CASSYGQGKHEQYF. This sequence joins TRBV6-6 and TRBJ2-7; D possibly corresponds to TRBD1 (5 bases). The V end was cut by 2 bases, the J end by 5 bases, with 13 bases between. CDR1 and CDR2 from the germline V gene are MNHNY and SVGAGI (reference sequence). The CDR3 extends over 14 amino acids.

The CDR3 reads CASSIPGGYTDTQYF. The CDR3, as DNA: TGCGCCAGCAGCATCCCGGGAGGATACACAGATACGCAGTATTTT. The chain uses TRBV5-1 and TRBJ2-3, with 7 nucleotides matching TRBD2. This CDR3 region has 15 residues. The V segment lost 4 bases and the J segment 2 bases; nucleotides outside the gene matches: 7. Germline lookup yields CDR1 SGHRS and CDR2 YFSETQ.

This sequence joins TRBV19 and TRBJ1-6; TRBD1 matches at 9 bases. This CDR3 contains 15 residues. Per germline, CDR1 LNHDA and CDR2 SQIVND (reference sequence). The junction had 11 bases not matched to a gene; V was cut back by 7 bases and J by 10 bases. This CDR3 reads CASNARDRAVSPLHF. Written as DNA, the CDR3 is TGTGCCAGTAACGCCCGGGACAGGGCAGTCTCACCCCTCCACTTT.

The V call is TRBV28, the J call TRBJ1-5, with D perhaps matching TRBD1 (6 bases). The CDR3 is 16 amino acids. The V and J ends lost 7 bases and 2 bases respectively, with 18 bases between them. Germline loops: CDR1 MDHEN, CDR2 SYDVKM. The CDR3 DNA follows: TGTGCCAGCACCCTCAGGACAGTGGCGGGCAATCAGCCCCAGCATTTT. Translating gives CASTLRTVAGNQPQHF. Combining the CDR3 with reference TRBV28 and TRBJ1-5 gives the whole variable domain DVKVTQSSRYLVKRTGEKVFLECVQDMDHENMFWYRQDPGLGLRLIYFSYDVKMKEKGDIPEGYSVSREKKERFSLILESASTNQTSMYLCASTLRTVAGNQPQHFGDGTRLSIL.

The genes are TRBV7-9 and TRBJ1-1, with D uncertain. The CDR3 totals 13 residues. The germline gives CDR1 SEHNR, CDR2 FQNEAQ (reference sequence). Trimming took off 7 bases at V and 1 base at J, with 10 bases between the two ends. Written as DNA, the CDR3 is TGTGCCAGCAATCCGGGCGCGAACACTGAAGCTTTCTTT. Translation gives CASNPGANTEAFF.

Details on this clone: One end of the junction is discordant with germline, which a read error may explain. J is TRBJ2-3 and V is TRBV3-1 (or the pseudogene TRBV3-2); D is ambiguous. The CDR3 sequence is 15 residues long. Germline V lookup: CDR1 LGHDT, CDR2 YNNKEL (reference sequence). CDR3 amino acids: CASSEDPSFPDTQYF. The CDR3 DNA follows: TGTGCCAGCAGCGAAGACCCCTCTTTTCCAGATACGCAGTATTTT.

The rearrangement uses TRBV4-1 and TRBJ2-7, with 7 bases identical to TRBD1. The CDR3 covers 14 residues. The V segment lost 5 bases and the J segment 4 bases; nucleotides outside the gene matches: 8. Germline assignment: CDR1 MGHRA and CDR2 YSYEKL. This chain's CDR3 is CASSTQGSRYEQYF. The CDR3 DNA follows: TGCGCCAGCAGCACACAGGGGTCTAGGTACGAGCAGTACTTC.

The chain joins TRBV7-3 to TRBJ2-7; D may be TRBD1 (6 bases). The CDR3 sequence is 15 residues long. The germline gives CDR1 SGHTA, CDR2 FQGTGA. Trimming shortened V by 1 base and J by 2 bases, and 12 bases separated the two germline ends. The CDR3 bases are TGTGCCAGCAGCTTAAGTCCGGACAGTCCCTACGAGCAGTACTTC. Protein product: CASSLSPDSPYEQYF. The entire variable domain, with the rest obtained from reference TRBV7-3 and TRBJ2-7, is as follows: GAGVSQTPSNKVTEKGKYVELRCDPISGHTALYWYRQSLGQGPEFLIYFQGTGAADDSGLPNDRFFAVRPEGSVSTLKIQRTERGDSAVYLCASSLSPDSPYEQYFGPGTRLTVT.

The V and J genes are TRBV20-1 and TRBJ2-7; 8 nucleotides match TRBD1. CDR1 DFQATT and CDR2 SNEGSKA come from the germline V gene (reference sequence). The CDR3 length is 11 residues. Trimming at V came to 6 bases and at J to 13 bases, leaving 11 bases not matched to a gene. CDR3 protein: CSAPLRDRSYF. CDR3 sequence (DNA): TGCAGTGCGCCTCTCCGGGACAGGTCCTACTTC.

V usage is TRBV3-1 (or the pseudogene TRBV3-2) and J usage is TRBJ2-1; 7 bases line up with TRBD2. The V gene's germline CDR1 is LGHDT and CDR2 YNNKEL (reference sequence). The CDR3 is made up of 17 amino acids. Trimming took 0 bases from V and 3 from J; bases not matched to a gene: 8. The CDR3 region is CASSQDLRGSIYNEQFF. For the CDR3, the DNA is TGTGCCAGCAGCCAAGATTTGCGGGGGAGCATCTACAATGAGCAGTTCTTC.

The chain combines TRBV16 with TRBJ1-3; D is unclear. Germline values: CDR1 KGHSY, CDR2 FQNENV. Trimming cost V 0 bases and J 0 bases, with 6 bases left between them. The CDR3 is 15 residues long. The CDR3 region has the DNA TGTGCCAGCAGCCAATCTCGGGGCTCTGGAAACACCATATATTTT. Translation gives CASSQSRGSGNTIYF.

The V gene is TRBV29-1, the J gene TRBJ2-4; TRBD1 matches 8 bases. Trimming at V came to 4 bases and at J to 2 bases, leaving 4 bases not matched to a gene. The CDR3 sequence is 14 residues long. The V gene's germline CDR1 is SQVTM and CDR2 ANQGSEA. CDR3 amino acids: CSVGDRGSKNIQYF. The CDR3 DNA reads TGCAGCGTTGGAGACAGGGGATCCAAAAACATTCAGTACTTC.

This clone was counted once. The chain uses TRBV7-9 and TRBJ2-3; D gene unclear. Germline V CDR1 and CDR2: SEHNR, FQNEAQ (reference sequence). V was trimmed by 4 bases and J by 0 bases, leaving 11 bases between them. CDR3 length: 15 amino acids. The CDR3 DNA reads TGTGCCAGCAGCTCGTGGACGGAAAGCACAGATACGCAGTATTTT. Translating it yields CASSSWTESTDTQYF. Together with reference TRBV7-9 and TRBJ2-3, the CDR3 gives the full variable domain: DTGVSQNPRHKITKRGQNVTFRCDPISEHNRLYWYRQTLGQGPEFLTYFQNEAQLEKSRLLSDRFSAERPKGSFSTLEIQRTEQGDSAMYLCASSSWTESTDTQYFGPGTRLTVL.

This clone was seen only a few times. The genes are TRBV5-1 and TRBJ1-4; 7 bases line up with TRBD1. The trim removed 7 bases at V and 8 bases at J, leaving 11 bases unmatched. Germline-derived CDR1 and CDR2 are SGHRS and YFSETQ. The CDR3 spans 14 residues. CDR3 amino acids: CASRDSLNEEKLFF. The CDR3, as DNA: TGCGCCAGCCGGGACAGCCTTAATGAAGAAAAACTGTTTTTT.

This rearrangement joins TRBV6-1 to TRBJ1-5, with D possibly matching TRBD1 (5 bases). The CDR3 covers 16 residues. The germline V gene has CDR1 MNHNS and CDR2 SASEGT. The ends were cut back, 4 bases at V and 0 bases at J, with 13 bases in the middle. The CDR3 coding sequence is TGTGCCAGCAGTGGAGGGACGGACAATAGCAATCAGCCCCAGCATTTT. Amino acids: CASSGGTDNSNQPQHF.